Each of the 9 T cell receptor beta chains below was sequenced from the same sample in a study of T-cell memory formation after mild COVID-19. TCRdb processed the 5' RACE reads anew with MiXCR; each CDR3 protein has one entry. The table lists roughly 340,000 distinct CDR3 sequences, 20% to 25% of them singletons. The sample comprised PBMCs or a T cell subset sorted from them (not recorded which). The source of these receptors is a man in his late teens or twenties who had mild COVID-19 (a few samples of this study predate the infection). Cell type and time point are not known.

The count of this clonotype is one. The chain has TRBV20-1 and TRBJ2-7, with 7 bases matching TRBD2. The CDR3 totals 13 residues. Trimming removed 6 bases from V and 0 bases from J; junction bases left unmatched: 5. In germline, CDR1 is DFQATT, CDR2 SNEGSKA (reference sequence). The DNA of the CDR3 is TGCAGTGCCACCGGGAGGAGCTCCTACGAGCAGTACTTC. Amino acid sequence: CSATGRSSYEQYF.

A few counts support this clonotype. The chain has TRBV7-9 and TRBJ2-1; D is possibly TRBD1 (6 bases). This CDR3 contains 14 residues. Germline loops: CDR1 SEHNR, CDR2 FQNEAQ (reference sequence). Trimming took off 8 bases at V and 15 bases at J, with 26 bases between the two ends. In DNA form, the CDR3 reads TGTGCCAGCCGGATTGGTGTTCTTGGGGGCGGAATGTTCTTC. Residues: CASRIGVLGGGMFF.

This clonotype was counted a few times. The chain uses TRBV7-2 and TRBJ2-3; D possibly matches TRBD1 or TRBD2 (5 bases each). The germline gives CDR1 SGHTA, CDR2 FQGNSA. V was cut by 1 base and J by 5 bases, with 13 bases left in between. The CDR3 runs to 15 residues. The CDR3 loop is CASSLGGSGGDTQYF. CDR3 in DNA: TGTGCCAGCAGCTTAGGGGGCTCAGGAGGAGATACGCAGTATTTT.

This clonotype was detected a few times. V usage is TRBV6-2 or TRBV6-3 and J usage is TRBJ2-2; weak D call: TRBD1 (6 bases). The CDR3 length is 13 residues. The ends were cut back, 5 bases at V and 6 bases at J, with 10 bases in the middle. Per the germline V gene, CDR1 is MNHEY and CDR2 is SVGEGT. This CDR3 reads CASSHRVSGELFF. The DNA for the CDR3 is TGTGCCAGCAGTCACAGGGTCTCCGGGGAGCTGTTTTTT.

The genes are TRBV10-3 and TRBJ2-7, with D unclear. This CDR3 has 14 amino acids. V was trimmed by 4 bases and J by 3 bases, leaving 13 bases between them. Per the germline V gene, CDR1 is ENHRY and CDR2 is SYGVKD. In DNA form, the CDR3 reads TGTGCCATCAGTGGGTCCCTGCTCCACTACGAGCAGTACTTC. Translated: CAISGSLLHYEQYF.

The chain couples TRBV7-2 to TRBJ1-6; D unresolved. V was cut by 3 bases and J by 6 bases, with 15 bases left in between. The CDR3 covers 16 residues. Germline-derived CDR1 and CDR2 are SGHTA and FQGNSA. The CDR3 DNA follows: TGTGCCAGCAGCTTCCAACTAGGTCACTTTAATTCACCCCTCCACTTT. The encoded protein is CASSFQLGHFNSPLHF.

In this sample, this clonotype turned up a few times. The V and J genes are TRBV9 and TRBJ2-5; 8 bases fit TRBD2. The CDR3 length is 14 residues. J was trimmed by 5 bases and V by 4 bases; bases with no gene match: 7. CDR1 and CDR2 (germline): SGDLS, YYNGEE. In DNA, the CDR3 is TGTGCCAGCAGCTTAACTAGCGGATGGGAGACCCAGTACTTC. As protein: CASSLTSGWETQYF.

The CDR3 sequence is CASSHDRGPYEQYF. CDR3 nucleotides: TGTGCCAGCAGCCATGACAGGGGGCCGTACGAGCAGTACTTC. This chain links TRBV3-1 with TRBJ2-7; 10 nucleotides match TRBD1. There are 14 residues in the CDR3. CDR1 and CDR2 from the germline V gene are LGHDT and YNNKEL (reference sequence). J lost 4 bases, V lost 3 bases, and 3 bases had no gene match.

The chain carries TRBV4-1 and TRBJ2-2; no clear D gene. This CDR3 is built from 13 residues. Trimming took 2 bases from V and 7 from J, leaving 8 bases between them. The germline gives CDR1 MGHRA, CDR2 YSYEKL. DNA of the CDR3: TGCGCCAGCAGCCAATTGGTCATCGGGGAGCTGTTTTTT. Translation: CASSQLVIGELFF.